The T cell receptor beta chain described here comes from a study of beta chain features in type 1 diabetes. Study information: Taken together, all samples contributed fewer than 110 million examined sorted cells.

This clone turned up a few times. There are 15 residues in the CDR3. The ends were cut back, 3 bases at V and 3 bases at J, with 15 bases in the middle. Germline CDR1 and CDR2: SGHRS and YFSETQ. Per donor, one heparinised blood draw averaged roughly 120 mL. Markers CD45RO/CCR7/CD25/CD127/CD95/CD27 served to sort CD4+ naive, central memory, regulatory and stem cell-like memory cells. Purity exceeding 98% was reached by all sorted populations. All of the isolated RNA was reverse transcribed, so expressed TCRB transcripts were sequenced. Here immunoSEQ multiplex PCR was the method, and the copy in TCRdb shows in-frame clones only, minus some. The repertoire has around 240,000 clones, more than 9% of them found once; the top ten carry about 0.037%.

The J gene is TRBJ1-1, the V gene TRBV5-1; the D is unclear. The source material was naive CD4+ T cells from blood. This TCR came from a young woman in good health. The CDR3, as DNA: TGCGCCAGCAGCTGGGCGTCGGGGTGGGACACTGAAGCTTTCTTT. It codes for CASSWASGWDTEAFF.